The rows below give T cell receptor beta chains drawn from one sample of a study of T cells in Graves' hyperthyroidism and ophthalmopathy. From the multiplex PCR reads, TCRdb called clonotypes with MiXCR, one entry per CDR3 protein. This sample carries roughly 380,000 distinct CDR3 sequences, 18% of them seen once, and the ten largest clones take roughly 16%. The sequencing sample was made of blood. These receptors all stem from a woman aged 40 to 50 with Graves' ophthalmopathy. Both conserved end residues are part of each CDR3. D genes are given only for firm matches. Expanded clones are given a class, and other clones once, few, many or no size at all.

clone_size: few; d_call: -; j_call: TRBJ1-1; v_call: TRBV11-1; cdr3_nt: TGTGCCAGCAGCCCGAGGAGGGGATCGATGTACACTGAAGCTTTCTTT; cdr3_aa: CASSPRRGSMYTEAFF
clone_size: -; d_call: -; j_call: TRBJ2-2; v_call: TRBV30; cdr3_nt: TGTGCCTGGAGTGTTTCCGGCACCGGGGAGCTGTTTTTT; cdr3_aa: CAWSVSGTGELFF
clone_size: many; d_call: -; j_call: TRBJ2-7; v_call: TRBV19; cdr3_nt: TGTGCCAGTACGGCTAACCCACCCTACGAGCAGTACTTC; cdr3_aa: CASTANPPYEQYF
clone_size: many; d_call: -; j_call: TRBJ1-1; v_call: TRBV20-1; cdr3_nt: TGCAGTGCTACCCAAGAGGTCACTGAAGCTTTCTTT; cdr3_aa: CSATQEVTEAFF
clone_size: -; d_call: -; j_call: TRBJ1-5; v_call: TRBV12-3/TRBV12-4; cdr3_nt: TGTGCCAGCAGTTTGACGGGTCCTGGGGAGCCCCAGCATTTT; cdr3_aa: CASSLTGPGEPQHF
clone_size: many; d_call: TRBD2; j_call: TRBJ2-7; v_call: TRBV5-1; cdr3_nt: TGCGCCAGCAGCTCAGGCCTCTCCACTAGCGGGAGCCACGAGCAGTACTTC; cdr3_aa: CASSSGLSTSGSHEQYF
clone_size: many; d_call: TRBD1; j_call: TRBJ2-7; v_call: TRBV12-5; cdr3_nt: TGTGCTAGTGGTTTGGTAGTAGGGACAGAGTCCTACGAGCAGTACTTC; cdr3_aa: CASGLVVGTESYEQYF
clone_size: many; d_call: -; j_call: TRBJ1-1; v_call: TRBV13; cdr3_nt: TGTGCCAGCAGCCCAGGTCGTGTAGACACTGAAGCTTTCTTT; cdr3_aa: CASSPGRVDTEAFF
clone_size: many; d_call: TRBD2; j_call: TRBJ2-7; v_call: TRBV6-1; cdr3_nt: TGTGCCAGCGCGCGGGAGTTATACGAGCAGTACTTC; cdr3_aa: CASARELYEQYF
clone_size: once; d_call: TRBD2; j_call: TRBJ2-7; v_call: TRBV5-1; cdr3_nt: TGCGCCAGCAGCTTGGGGGCTAGCGGGGAGACAGAGCAGTACTTC; cdr3_aa: CASSLGASGETEQYF
clone_size: many; d_call: -; j_call: TRBJ1-2; v_call: TRBV6-5; cdr3_nt: TGTGCCAGCAGTTTTGTGGAAGGGCCAAGTAGATATGGCTACACCTTC; cdr3_aa: CASSFVEGPSRYGYTF
clone_size: many; d_call: -; j_call: TRBJ2-7; v_call: TRBV28; cdr3_nt: TGTGCCACCACCTTCGCGAGGAGGGTGAGCTACGAGCAGTACTTC; cdr3_aa: CATTFARRVSYEQYF
clone_size: -; d_call: TRBD1; j_call: TRBJ1-1; v_call: TRBV28; cdr3_nt: TGTGCCAGCAGTACTCCCGGACAGGGGATCGCCACTGAAGCTTTCTTT; cdr3_aa: CASSTPGQGIATEAFF
clone_size: -; d_call: -; j_call: TRBJ1-4; v_call: TRBV7-9; cdr3_nt: TGTGCCAGTTCTAGAGGGCTAGGGGAAAAACTGTTTTTT; cdr3_aa: CASSRGLGEKLFF
clone_size: many; d_call: -; j_call: TRBJ1-1; v_call: TRBV30; cdr3_nt: TGTGCCTGGAGTTTCCCGGTGACTGAAGCTTTCTTT; cdr3_aa: CAWSFPVTEAFF
clone_size: many; d_call: TRBD1; j_call: TRBJ1-2; v_call: TRBV19; cdr3_nt: TGTGCCAGTAGGGAACAGGGGACTAACTATGGCTACACCTTC; cdr3_aa: CASREQGTNYGYTF
clone_size: many; d_call: TRBD2; j_call: TRBJ2-7; v_call: TRBV11-2; cdr3_nt: TGTGCCAGCAGCCGCCGGCTAGCGGGAGTTTTTAGCCCCTACGAGCAGTACTTC; cdr3_aa: CASSRRLAGVFSPYEQYF
clone_size: many; d_call: -; j_call: TRBJ2-2; v_call: TRBV2; cdr3_nt: TGTGCCAGCAGGCCGGCTAGCACCGGGGAGCTGTTTTTT; cdr3_aa: CASRPASTGELFF
clone_size: many; d_call: -; j_call: TRBJ2-3; v_call: TRBV28; cdr3_nt: TGTGCCAGCAGTTCCAACAGGGATACGCAGTATTTT; cdr3_aa: CASSSNRDTQYF
clone_size: many; d_call: TRBD1; j_call: TRBJ1-1; v_call: TRBV30; cdr3_nt: TGTGCCTGGAGCCCGACAGGGAGGACTGAAGCTTTCTTT; cdr3_aa: CAWSPTGRTEAFF
clone_size: many; d_call: TRBD1; j_call: TRBJ1-1; v_call: TRBV2; cdr3_nt: TGTGCCAGCGGGGTTGATCAGGGGGCGCGAGCTTTCTTT; cdr3_aa: CASGVDQGARAFF
clone_size: -; d_call: -; j_call: TRBJ2-7; v_call: TRBV30; cdr3_nt: TGTGCCTGGAGGGCTACCCTCTCCTACGAGCAGTACTTC; cdr3_aa: CAWRATLSYEQYF
clone_size: -; d_call: TRBD2; j_call: TRBJ2-5; v_call: TRBV6-1; cdr3_nt: TGTGCCAGCAGTCGCGGGACTAGCGGGAGGTGGGAGACCCAGTACTTC; cdr3_aa: CASSRGTSGRWETQYF
clone_size: many; d_call: -; j_call: TRBJ1-1; v_call: TRBV19; cdr3_nt: TGTGCCAGTAAGTCCCCCTACAACAGGAACACTGAAGCTTTCTTT; cdr3_aa: CASKSPYNRNTEAFF
clone_size: many; d_call: -; j_call: TRBJ2-7; v_call: TRBV7-2; cdr3_nt: TGTGCCAGCAGCTACTTCGCACTACCGACCTACGAGCAGTACTTC; cdr3_aa: CASSYFALPTYEQYF
clone_size: many; d_call: TRBD1; j_call: TRBJ1-5; v_call: TRBV20-1; cdr3_nt: TGCAGTGCTAGGGCCGGGACAGGTAGAGGTCAGCCCCAGCATTTT; cdr3_aa: CSARAGTGRGQPQHF
clone_size: many; d_call: -; j_call: TRBJ2-7; v_call: TRBV7-2; cdr3_nt: TGTGCCAGCAGCTTAGGATTCGAGCTCTACGAGCAGTACTTC; cdr3_aa: CASSLGFELYEQYF
clone_size: many; d_call: -; j_call: TRBJ1-5; v_call: TRBV19; cdr3_nt: TGTGCCAGTAGTATATCGGCAGGTCGCAATCAGCCCCAGCATTTT; cdr3_aa: CASSISAGRNQPQHF
clone_size: many; d_call: TRBD2; j_call: TRBJ2-2; v_call: TRBV4-2; cdr3_nt: TGTGCCAGCAGTCTAGTAGCGGGAGCTAACACCGGGGAGCTGTTTTTT; cdr3_aa: CASSLVAGANTGELFF
clone_size: -; d_call: -; j_call: TRBJ1-2; v_call: TRBV24-1; cdr3_nt: TGTGCCACCAGTGACCGCGGACGCAACTATGGCTACACCTTC; cdr3_aa: CATSDRGRNYGYTF
clone_size: many; d_call: -; j_call: TRBJ2-4; v_call: TRBV6-2/TRBV6-3; cdr3_nt: TGTGCCAGCAGTTCGTCGCCCCTCCGCATAGCCAAAAACATTCAGTACTTC; cdr3_aa: CASSSSPLRIAKNIQYF
clone_size: many; d_call: -; j_call: TRBJ1-1; v_call: TRBV6-5; cdr3_nt: TGTGCCAGCAGTTACGCATCTGAAGCTTTCTTT; cdr3_aa: CASSYASEAFF
clone_size: -; d_call: -; j_call: TRBJ2-7; v_call: TRBV6-2/TRBV6-3; cdr3_nt: TGTGCCAGCAGTCCGGAAACCGGGACTTACTCCTACGAGCAGTACTTC; cdr3_aa: CASSPETGTYSYEQYF
clone_size: -; d_call: TRBD2; j_call: TRBJ2-7; v_call: TRBV12-3/TRBV12-4; cdr3_nt: TGTGCCAGCAGTCCCAGCGGGAGCGGATTCGAGCAGTACTTC; cdr3_aa: CASSPSGSGFEQYF
clone_size: many; d_call: -; j_call: TRBJ1-5; v_call: TRBV12-3/TRBV12-4; cdr3_nt: TGTGCCAGCTCAAAGGAGAATCAGCCCCAGCATTTT; cdr3_aa: CASSKENQPQHF
clone_size: -; d_call: -; j_call: TRBJ2-1; v_call: TRBV3-1; cdr3_nt: TGTGCCAGCAGCCCCATTGCACAGGGCGTGGGTGAGCAGTTCTTC; cdr3_aa: CASSPIAQGVGEQFF
clone_size: many; d_call: -; j_call: TRBJ1-5; v_call: TRBV30; cdr3_nt: TGTGCCTGGAGTTACGGAAGGGGTGTGCAGCCCCAGCATTTT; cdr3_aa: CAWSYGRGVQPQHF
clone_size: many; d_call: -; j_call: TRBJ2-5; v_call: TRBV12-3/TRBV12-4; cdr3_nt: TGTGCCAGCAGTTGGAGGCAGACCCAGTACTTC; cdr3_aa: CASSWRQTQYF
clone_size: many; d_call: TRBD1; j_call: TRBJ2-5; v_call: TRBV28; cdr3_nt: TGTGCCAGCAGTCACCCCACCCGGGACAGGGGAGAGACCCAGTACTTC; cdr3_aa: CASSHPTRDRGETQYF
clone_size: many; d_call: -; j_call: TRBJ2-5; v_call: TRBV28; cdr3_nt: TGTGCCAGCAGTATCTATTCGGGGGCGCGGGAGACCCAGTACTTC; cdr3_aa: CASSIYSGARETQYF
clone_size: -; d_call: -; j_call: TRBJ2-5; v_call: TRBV28; cdr3_nt: TGTGCCAGCAGTCCCGGACGGTCGTACCAAGAGACCCAGTACTTC; cdr3_aa: CASSPGRSYQETQYF
clone_size: many; d_call: -; j_call: TRBJ2-7; v_call: TRBV5-1; cdr3_nt: TGCGCCAGCAGCTTTGGGGCCGCCTACGAGCAGTACTTC; cdr3_aa: CASSFGAAYEQYF
clone_size: many; d_call: TRBD1; j_call: TRBJ1-2; v_call: TRBV6-5; cdr3_nt: TGTGCCAGCAGTTACTCGTTGAGGGGGCGAGCTAACTATGGCTACACCTTC; cdr3_aa: CASSYSLRGRANYGYTF
clone_size: -; d_call: TRBD2; j_call: TRBJ2-2; v_call: TRBV11-2; cdr3_nt: TGTGCCAGCAGCTTAAATCGTATGGGACTAGCAGTAAAGGCCGGGGAGCTGTTTTTT; cdr3_aa: CASSLNRMGLAVKAGELFF
clone_size: many; d_call: TRBD2; j_call: TRBJ2-5; v_call: TRBV6-2/TRBV6-3; cdr3_nt: TGTGCCAGCAGTTATAGCGGGAAGAGAGAGACCCAGTACTTC; cdr3_aa: CASSYSGKRETQYF
clone_size: many; d_call: -; j_call: TRBJ1-3; v_call: TRBV28; cdr3_nt: TGCGCCAGCAGCCAAAGCCTTGGAGACACCATATATTTT; cdr3_aa: CASSQSLGDTIYF
clone_size: -; d_call: -; j_call: TRBJ2-7; v_call: TRBV6-5; cdr3_nt: TGTGCCAGCAGTTACGATAGATCAGGGCGCTACGAGCAGTACTTC; cdr3_aa: CASSYDRSGRYEQYF
clone_size: -; d_call: -; j_call: TRBJ1-6; v_call: TRBV7-9; cdr3_nt: TGTGCCAGCAGTTTGGTTACCAATTCACCCCTCCACTTT; cdr3_aa: CASSLVTNSPLHF
clone_size: many; d_call: -; j_call: TRBJ2-2; v_call: TRBV7-9; cdr3_nt: TGTGCCAGCAGCTTAAATCTGAAAGGCGGGCCCGGGGAGCTGTTTTTT; cdr3_aa: CASSLNLKGGPGELFF
clone_size: -; d_call: TRBD1; j_call: TRBJ2-7; v_call: TRBV11-2; cdr3_nt: TGTGCCAGCAGCTTCGAGGGACAGGGTGGTTCCTACGAGCAGTACTTC; cdr3_aa: CASSFEGQGGSYEQYF
clone_size: many; d_call: -; j_call: TRBJ2-7; v_call: TRBV6-5; cdr3_nt: TGTGCCAGCAGTTACAAGATCGGGGAACCTTACGAGCAGTACTTC; cdr3_aa: CASSYKIGEPYEQYF
clone_size: -; d_call: -; j_call: TRBJ1-5; v_call: TRBV6-1; cdr3_nt: TGTGCCAGCAGTCCGACTGTGGGCAATCAGCCCCAGCATTTT; cdr3_aa: CASSPTVGNQPQHF
clone_size: many; d_call: -; j_call: TRBJ1-1; v_call: TRBV6-2/TRBV6-3; cdr3_nt: TGTGCCAGCAGTTACCCAACAGGGAACACTGAAGCTTTCTTT; cdr3_aa: CASSYPTGNTEAFF
clone_size: many; d_call: -; j_call: TRBJ2-7; v_call: TRBV11-2; cdr3_nt: TGTGCCAGCAGCTTAACCTCCACTTTAGCGGCCGCCTACGAGCAGTACTTC; cdr3_aa: CASSLTSTLAAAYEQYF
clone_size: many; d_call: TRBD1; j_call: TRBJ1-4; v_call: TRBV3-1; cdr3_nt: TGTGCCAGCAGCCAGACCGGGACAGGGGGACCGAATGAAAAACTGTTTTTT; cdr3_aa: CASSQTGTGGPNEKLFF
clone_size: -; d_call: TRBD1; j_call: TRBJ1-2; v_call: TRBV3-1; cdr3_nt: TGTGCCAGCAGCCAGGGACAGCTAAATCCCTATGGCTACACCTTC; cdr3_aa: CASSQGQLNPYGYTF
clone_size: many; d_call: TRBD2; j_call: TRBJ2-7; v_call: TRBV20-1; cdr3_nt: TGCAGTGCTAGAGATCGCGGGAGAGTTTACGAGCAGTACTTC; cdr3_aa: CSARDRGRVYEQYF